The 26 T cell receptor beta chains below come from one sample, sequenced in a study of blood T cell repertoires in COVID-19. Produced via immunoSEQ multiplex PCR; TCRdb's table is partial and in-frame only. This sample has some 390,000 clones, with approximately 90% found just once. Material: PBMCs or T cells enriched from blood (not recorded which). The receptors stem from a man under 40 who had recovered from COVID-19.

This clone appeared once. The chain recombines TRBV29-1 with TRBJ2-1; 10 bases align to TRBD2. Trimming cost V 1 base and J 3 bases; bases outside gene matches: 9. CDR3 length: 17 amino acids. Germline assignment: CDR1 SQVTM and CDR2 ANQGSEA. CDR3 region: CSVEGSSGSFVYNEQFF. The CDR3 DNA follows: TGCAGCGTTGAAGGTTCTAGCGGGAGCTTCGTCTACAATGAGCAGTTCTTC.

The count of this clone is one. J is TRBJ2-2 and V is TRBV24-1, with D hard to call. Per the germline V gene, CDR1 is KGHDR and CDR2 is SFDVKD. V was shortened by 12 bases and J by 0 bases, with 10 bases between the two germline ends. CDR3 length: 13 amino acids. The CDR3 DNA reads TGTGCCGCGCGGCGCTCGAACACCGGGGAGCTGTTTTTT. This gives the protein CAARRSNTGELFF.

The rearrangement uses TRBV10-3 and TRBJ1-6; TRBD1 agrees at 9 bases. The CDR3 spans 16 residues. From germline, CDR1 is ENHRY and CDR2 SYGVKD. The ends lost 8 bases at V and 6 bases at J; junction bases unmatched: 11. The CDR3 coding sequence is TGTGCCATCGCGCCGGGACAGGGTTTGGGTAATTCACCCCTCCACTTT. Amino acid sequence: CAIAPGQGLGNSPLHF.

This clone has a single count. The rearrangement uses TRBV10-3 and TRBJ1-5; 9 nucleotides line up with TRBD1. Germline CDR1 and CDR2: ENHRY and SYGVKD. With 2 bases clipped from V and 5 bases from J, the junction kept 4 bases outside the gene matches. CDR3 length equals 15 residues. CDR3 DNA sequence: TGTGCCATCAGTGAGGGGACAGGGAGGGATCAGCCCCAGCATTTT. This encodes CAISEGTGRDQPQHF.

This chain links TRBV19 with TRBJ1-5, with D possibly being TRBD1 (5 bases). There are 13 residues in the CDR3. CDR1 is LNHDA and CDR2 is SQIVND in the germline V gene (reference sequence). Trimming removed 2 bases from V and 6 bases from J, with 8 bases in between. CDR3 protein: CASSIWQGQPQHF. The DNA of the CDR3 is TGTGCCAGTAGTATATGGCAGGGTCAGCCCCAGCATTTT.

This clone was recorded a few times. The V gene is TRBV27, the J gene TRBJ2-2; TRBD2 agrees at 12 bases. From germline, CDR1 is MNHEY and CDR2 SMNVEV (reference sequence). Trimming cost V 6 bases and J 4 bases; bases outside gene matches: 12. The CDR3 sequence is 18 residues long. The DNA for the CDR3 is TGTGCCAGCAGCCCTCAGCTACTAGCGGGAGGACCCACCGGGGAGCTGTTTTTT. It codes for CASSPQLLAGGPTGELFF.

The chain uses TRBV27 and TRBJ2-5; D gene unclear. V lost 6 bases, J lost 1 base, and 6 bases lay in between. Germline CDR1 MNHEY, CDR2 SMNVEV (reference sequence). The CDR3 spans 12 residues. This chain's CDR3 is CASRTAQETQYF. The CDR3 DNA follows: TGTGCCAGCAGGACTGCCCAAGAGACCCAGTACTTC.

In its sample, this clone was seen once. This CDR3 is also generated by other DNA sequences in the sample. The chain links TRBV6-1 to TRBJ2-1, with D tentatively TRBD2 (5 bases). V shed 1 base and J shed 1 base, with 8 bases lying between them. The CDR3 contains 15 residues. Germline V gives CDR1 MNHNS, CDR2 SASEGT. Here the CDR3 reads CASSEGGGSYNEQFF. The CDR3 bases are TGTGCCAGCAGTGAAGGAGGAGGTTCCTACAATGAGCAGTTCTTC.

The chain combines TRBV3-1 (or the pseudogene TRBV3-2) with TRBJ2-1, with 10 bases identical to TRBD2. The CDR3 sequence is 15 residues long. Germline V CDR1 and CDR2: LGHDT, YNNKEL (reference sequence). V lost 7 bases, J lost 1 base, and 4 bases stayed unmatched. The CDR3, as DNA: TGTGCCAGCAACCTAGCGGGAGCGTCCTACAATGAGCAGTTCTTC. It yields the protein CASNLAGASYNEQFF.

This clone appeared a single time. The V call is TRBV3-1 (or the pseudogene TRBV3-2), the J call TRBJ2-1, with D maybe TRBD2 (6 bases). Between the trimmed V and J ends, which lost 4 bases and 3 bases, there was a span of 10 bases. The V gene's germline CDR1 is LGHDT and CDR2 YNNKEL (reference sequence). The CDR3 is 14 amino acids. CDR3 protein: CASSLEGDYNEQFF. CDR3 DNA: TGTGCCAGCAGCCTGGAGGGAGACTACAATGAGCAGTTCTTC.

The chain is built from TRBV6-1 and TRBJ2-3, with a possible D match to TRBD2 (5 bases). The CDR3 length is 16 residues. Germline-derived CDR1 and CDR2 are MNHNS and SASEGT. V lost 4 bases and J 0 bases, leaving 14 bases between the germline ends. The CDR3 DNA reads TGTGCCAGCAGTGGGGGAGCAATCAGGAGCACAGATACGCAGTATTTT. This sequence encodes CASSGGAIRSTDTQYF.

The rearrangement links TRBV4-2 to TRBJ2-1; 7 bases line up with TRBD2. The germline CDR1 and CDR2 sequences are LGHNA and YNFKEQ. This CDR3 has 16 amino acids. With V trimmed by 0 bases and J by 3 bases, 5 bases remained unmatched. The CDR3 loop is CASSQEVAGLYNEQFF. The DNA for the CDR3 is TGTGCCAGCAGCCAAGAGGTAGCGGGCCTCTACAATGAGCAGTTCTTC.

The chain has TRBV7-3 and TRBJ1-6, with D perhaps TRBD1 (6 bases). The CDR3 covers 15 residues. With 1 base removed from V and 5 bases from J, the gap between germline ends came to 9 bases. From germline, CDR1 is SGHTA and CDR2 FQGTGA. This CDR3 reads CASSLMSGDNSPLHF. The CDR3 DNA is TGTGCCAGCAGCTTAATGTCAGGGGATAATTCACCCCTCCACTTT.

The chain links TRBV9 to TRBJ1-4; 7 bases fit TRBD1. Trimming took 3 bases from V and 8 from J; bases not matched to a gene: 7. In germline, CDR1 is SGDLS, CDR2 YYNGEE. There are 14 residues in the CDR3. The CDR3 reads CASSGGRTGEKLFF. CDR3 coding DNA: TGTGCCAGCAGCGGAGGTAGGACAGGCGAAAAACTGTTTTTT.

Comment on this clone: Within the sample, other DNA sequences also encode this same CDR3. The CDR3: CASSLGQGGYTF. The CDR3 region has the DNA TGTGCCAGCAGTTTAGGACAGGGCGGCTACACCTTC. The chain has TRBV28 and TRBJ1-2; the match to TRBD1 covers 8 bases. Trimming removed 2 bases from V and 8 bases from J; junction bases left unmatched: 1. The CDR3 spans 12 residues. In germline, CDR1 is MDHEN, CDR2 SYDVKM.

CDR3 protein: CASTTHLQETQYF. CDR3 DNA sequence: TGTGCCAGCACCACTCACCTCCAAGAGACCCAGTACTTC. This chain joins TRBV11-2 and TRBJ2-5; D unresolved. V gave up 7 bases and J gave up 1 base, with 10 bases separating them. Looked up from germline, CDR1 is SGHAT and CDR2 is FQNNGV. The CDR3 contains 13 residues.

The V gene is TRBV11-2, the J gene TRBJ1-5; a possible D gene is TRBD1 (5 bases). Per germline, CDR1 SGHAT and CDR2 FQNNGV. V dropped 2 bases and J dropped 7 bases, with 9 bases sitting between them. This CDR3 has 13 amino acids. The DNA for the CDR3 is TGTGCCAGCAGCTTACTACAGGCCCAGCCCCAGCATTTT. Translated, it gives CASSLLQAQPQHF.

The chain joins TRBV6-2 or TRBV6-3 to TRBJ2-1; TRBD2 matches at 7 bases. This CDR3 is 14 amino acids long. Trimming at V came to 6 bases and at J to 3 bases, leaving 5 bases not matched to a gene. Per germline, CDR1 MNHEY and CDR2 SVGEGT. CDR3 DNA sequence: TGTGCCAGCAGCCCCCTAGCGGACTACAATGAGCAGTTCTTC. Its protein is CASSPLADYNEQFF.

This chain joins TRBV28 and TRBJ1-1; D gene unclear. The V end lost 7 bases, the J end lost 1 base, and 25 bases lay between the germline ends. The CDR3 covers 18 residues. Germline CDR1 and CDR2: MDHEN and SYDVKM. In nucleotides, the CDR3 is TGTGCCAGCAAGAGATATGCCTTAGTGGGCTTACGGAACACTGAAGCTTTCTTT. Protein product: CASKRYALVGLRNTEAFF.

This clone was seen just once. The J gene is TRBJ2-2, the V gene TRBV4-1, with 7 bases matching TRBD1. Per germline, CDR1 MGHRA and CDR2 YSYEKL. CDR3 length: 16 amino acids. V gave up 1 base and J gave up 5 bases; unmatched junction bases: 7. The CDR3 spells CASSQGDRDGTGELFF. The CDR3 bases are TGCGCCAGCAGCCAAGGAGACAGGGACGGGACCGGGGAGCTGTTTTTT.

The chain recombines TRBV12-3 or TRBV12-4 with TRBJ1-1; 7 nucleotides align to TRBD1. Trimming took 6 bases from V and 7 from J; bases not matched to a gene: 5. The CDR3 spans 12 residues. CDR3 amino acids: CASSMTGFEAFF. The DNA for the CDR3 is TGTGCCAGCAGCATGACAGGGTTTGAAGCTTTCTTT.

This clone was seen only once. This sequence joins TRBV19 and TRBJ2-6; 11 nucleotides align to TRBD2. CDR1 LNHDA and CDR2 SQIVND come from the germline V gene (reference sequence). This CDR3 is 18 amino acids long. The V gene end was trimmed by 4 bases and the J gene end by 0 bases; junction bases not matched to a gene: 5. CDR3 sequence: CASSTLAGGPSGANVLTF. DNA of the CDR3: TGTGCCAGTAGTACCTTAGCGGGAGGGCCCTCTGGGGCCAACGTCCTGACTTTC.

The CDR3 spells CAISVLREGEGYTF. Here the CDR3 DNA reads TGTGCCATCAGTGTCTTGCGCGAAGGGGAAGGCTACACCTTC. The gene calls are TRBV10-3 and TRBJ1-2; tentatively, D is TRBD1 (5 bases). There are 14 residues in the CDR3. The germline V and J ends were trimmed by 4 bases and 8 bases, with 17 bases remaining between them. Germline lookup yields CDR1 ENHRY and CDR2 SYGVKD.

This CDR3 is CASSLLGQRGQTTHGYTF. CDR3 nucleotide sequence: TGCGCCAGCAGCTTGCTTGGGCAACGGGGACAAACAACACATGGCTACACCTTC. This chain joins TRBV5-1 and TRBJ1-2; TRBD1 might be the D (6 bases). This CDR3 is built from 18 residues. V was trimmed by 1 base and J by 6 bases, leaving 25 bases between them. CDR1 and CDR2 from the germline V gene are SGHRS and YFSETQ.

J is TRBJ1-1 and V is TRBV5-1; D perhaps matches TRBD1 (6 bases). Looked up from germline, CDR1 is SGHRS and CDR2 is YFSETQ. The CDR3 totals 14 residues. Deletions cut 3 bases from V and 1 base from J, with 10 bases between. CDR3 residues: CASSSGTQNTEAFF. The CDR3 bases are TGCGCCAGCAGCTCCGGGACACAGAACACTGAAGCTTTCTTT. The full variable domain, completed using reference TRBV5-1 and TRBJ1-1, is KAGVTQTPRYLIKTRGQQVTLSCSPISGHRSVSWYQQTPGQGLQFLFEYFSETQRNKGNFPGRFSGRQFSNSRSEMNVSTLELGDSALYLCASSSGTQNTEAFFGQGTRLTVV.

In nucleotides, the CDR3 is TGTGCCAGCAGTTTATATCCGGATGGCTACACCTTC. Its translation: CASSLYPDGYTF. This chain joins TRBV28 and TRBJ1-2; D is unresolved. Germline loops: CDR1 MDHEN, CDR2 SYDVKM. The CDR3 is 12 amino acids. Between the trimmed V and J ends, which lost 1 base and 6 bases, there was a span of 6 bases.